These 22 T cell receptor beta chains originate from one sample sequenced in a study of blood T cell repertoires in COVID-19. Profiling relied on immunoSEQ multiplex PCR, and the TCRdb table lists in-frame clones only, not all of them. The sample has roughly 100,000 clones; 70% to 85% are singletons. Material: peripheral blood. The receptors derive from a man between 70 and 80 years old with acute or convalescent COVID-19.

The chain recombines TRBV2 with TRBJ2-7; the match to TRBD1 covers 7 bases. This CDR3 comprises 15 residues. Trimming cost V 1 base and J 2 bases; bases outside gene matches: 5. Germline V lookup: CDR1 SNHLY, CDR2 FYNNEI. The CDR3 DNA follows: TGTGCCAGCAGTGAAGTCAGACAGGGACCCTACGAGCAGTACTTC. This gives the protein CASSEVRQGPYEQYF.

The J gene is TRBJ2-5, the V gene TRBV5-4; 8 bases agree with TRBD2. Losses at the gene ends were 4 bases for V and 4 bases for J; bases not matched to a gene: 12. The germline CDR1 and CDR2 sequences are SGHNT and YYREEE (reference sequence). This CDR3 has 16 amino acids. The CDR3 loop reads CASSHILGTSRETQYF. The CDR3, as DNA: TGTGCCAGCAGCCATATATTAGGGACTAGTCGAGAGACCCAGTACTTC.

The rearrangement uses TRBV10-3 and TRBJ2-7, with 8 positions matching TRBD1. V dropped 8 bases and J dropped 3; count of bases not matched to a gene: 0. The CDR3 length is 11 residues. CDR1 and CDR2 from the germline V gene are ENHRY and SYGVKD. CDR3 DNA sequence: TGTGCCATCGGACAGGGCTACGAGCAGTACTTC. Protein sequence: CAIGQGYEQYF.

This rearrangement joins TRBV6-6 to TRBJ1-2, with 11 bases fitting TRBD1. The CDR3 covers 16 residues. Trimming removed 0 bases from V and 7 bases from J; junction bases left unmatched: 7. Germline CDR1 reads MNHNY; CDR2 reads SVGAGI (reference sequence). The DNA for the CDR3 is TGTGCCAGCAGTTACTCGAGGACAGGGGGCTTGACTGGCTACACCTTC. Translation gives CASSYSRTGGLTGYTF.

This clone was seen more than once but under ten times. V gene TRBV7-9 combines with J gene TRBJ2-3, with 10 bases that match TRBD1. The length of the CDR3 is 17 residues. CDR1 is SEHNR, CDR2 FQNEAQ, per germline (reference sequence). The junction had 9 bases not matched to a gene; V was cut back by 5 bases and J by 1 base. The CDR3 coding sequence is TGTGCCAGCAGCCCACGGAAGACAGGGGGCGGCACAGATACGCAGTATTTT. Translating gives CASSPRKTGGGTDTQYF.

This clone has a handful of counts. This chain uses TRBV3-1 (or the pseudogene TRBV3-2) with TRBJ1-5, with unresolved D. The CDR3 length is 12 residues. Germline values: CDR1 LGHDT, CDR2 YNNKEL (reference sequence). V was clipped by 3 bases and J by 7 bases, with 7 bases between them. The CDR3 sequence: CASSHGFQPQHF. CDR3 in DNA: TGTGCCAGCAGCCACGGGTTCCAGCCCCAGCATTTT.

The genes are TRBV20-1 and TRBJ2-5; TRBD2 is a possible D gene (6 bases). CDR3 length: 17 amino acids. Between the trimmed V and J ends, which lost 3 bases and 4 bases, there was a span of 24 bases. CDR1 is DFQATT and CDR2 is SNEGSKA in the germline V gene (reference sequence). CDR3 region: CSASNIGTPSRRETQYF. CDR3 sequence (DNA): TGCAGTGCTAGTAATATCGGGACTCCGTCCCGGAGAGAGACCCAGTACTTC.

The rearrangement links TRBV6-5 to TRBJ1-5; no definite D call. There are 15 residues in the CDR3. Germline CDR1 MNHEY, CDR2 SVGAGI. Trimming left V 6 bases short and J 0 bases short, with 12 bases between. CDR3 sequence: CASRHGSGSNQPQHF. The CDR3 DNA sequence: TGTGCCAGCAGACACGGGTCGGGTAGCAATCAGCCCCAGCATTTT.

This clone was observed a few times. The chain combines TRBV27 with TRBJ2-7; D unclear. The CDR3 consists of 10 residues. Deletions cut 7 bases from V and 4 bases from J, with 5 bases between. The germline V gene has CDR1 MNHEY and CDR2 SMNVEV (reference sequence). The CDR3 sequence is CASTPYEQYF. Here the CDR3 DNA reads TGTGCCAGCACCCCTTACGAGCAGTACTTC.

The sample holds one count of this clone. The chain couples TRBV5-1 to TRBJ1-1; TRBD1 matches at 9 bases. CDR1 is SGHRS, CDR2 YFSETQ, per germline. Germline trimming cut 3 bases from V and 4 bases from J; bases unmatched to any gene: 7. This CDR3 spans 15 amino acids. The CDR3 sequence: CASSSSQGARTEAFF. The CDR3 region has the DNA TGCGCCAGCAGCTCCTCACAGGGGGCGCGCACTGAAGCTTTCTTT. Filled out from reference TRBV5-1 and TRBJ1-1, the complete variable domain reads KAGVTQTPRYLIKTRGQQVTLSCSPISGHRSVSWYQQTPGQGLQFLFEYFSETQRNKGNFPGRFSGRQFSNSRSEMNVSTLELGDSALYLCASSSSQGARTEAFFGQGTRLTVV.

V gene TRBV28 combines with J gene TRBJ1-2; the D is unclear. The CDR3 is made up of 15 amino acids. V lost 6 bases, J lost 3 bases, and 17 bases lay in between. CDR1 and CDR2 (germline): MDHEN, SYDVKM. The CDR3 here is CASSSFRQDDYGYTF. CDR3 nucleotide sequence: TGTGCCAGCAGCTCGTTCCGACAAGACGACTATGGCTACACCTTC.

CDR3 residues: CASSLLRELLNEQFF. In DNA form, the CDR3 reads TGTGCCAGCAGCTTACTGCGGGAGCTCCTCAATGAGCAGTTCTTC. The rearrangement joins TRBV7-9 to TRBJ2-1; 7 bases line up with TRBD2. This CDR3 region has 15 residues. Germline CDR1 reads SEHNR; CDR2 reads FQNEAQ (reference sequence). With V trimmed by 2 bases and J by 6 bases, 7 bases remained unmatched.

V gene TRBV18 combines with J gene TRBJ1-2; 12 nucleotides align to TRBD1. Germline V lookup: CDR1 KGHSH, CDR2 LQKENI. V shed 2 bases, J shed 6 bases, and the junction held 4 bases outside the gene matches. The CDR3 extends over 15 amino acids. The CDR3 bases are TGTGCCAGCTCACCATCCGGGACAGGGGGCGATGGCTACACCTTC. As protein: CASSPSGTGGDGYTF.

The CDR3, as DNA: TGCGCCAGCAGCCCTACAGGGGGCTACTATGGCTACACCTTC. Translated: CASSPTGGYYGYTF. The genes are TRBV5-1 and TRBJ1-2; 9 bases are a match to TRBD1. Trimming at V came to 4 bases and at J to 3 bases, leaving 4 bases not matched to a gene. Germline V gene lookup returns CDR1 SGHRS and CDR2 YFSETQ. The CDR3 contains 14 residues.

This clone was seen a single time. This chain links TRBV29-1 with TRBJ2-7; 7 nucleotides agree with TRBD1. This CDR3 region has 12 residues. V shed 2 bases and J 13 bases; nucleotides not matched to a gene: 11. Germline CDR1 and CDR2: SQVTM and ANQGSEA. The CDR3 is CSVEPQSGTDYF. The CDR3, as DNA: TGCAGCGTTGAACCGCAATCCGGGACAGACTACTTC.

The V gene is TRBV24-1, the J gene TRBJ2-7; the match to TRBD2 covers 11 bases. The CDR3 covers 18 residues. The junction had 15 bases not matched to a gene; V was cut back by 5 bases and J by 4 bases. Germline assignment: CDR1 KGHDR and CDR2 SFDVKD. CDR3 sequence: CATSAGVAGGPRTYEQYF. The CDR3 nucleotides read TGTGCCACCAGTGCCGGGGTAGCGGGAGGGCCGCGTACATACGAGCAGTACTTC.

The rearrangement links TRBV4-1 to TRBJ1-2, with D possibly TRBD1 on 6 matching bases. CDR1 MGHRA and CDR2 YSYEKL come from the germline V gene. V was trimmed by 1 base and J by 2 bases, leaving 11 bases between them. The length of the CDR3 is 15 residues. CDR3 sequence reads: CASSQVRTANYGYTF. The CDR3 region has the DNA TGCGCCAGCAGCCAAGTGCGGACAGCAAACTATGGCTACACCTTC.

This clone was counted only a few times. The chain combines TRBV24-1 with TRBJ2-3; D not certain. CDR3 length equals 15 residues. The germline V and J ends were trimmed by 0 bases and 2 bases, with 8 bases remaining between them. CDR1 is KGHDR, CDR2 SFDVKD, per germline. The CDR3 loop is CATSDLSRPTDTQYF. CDR3 coding DNA: TGTGCCACCAGTGATTTGTCGAGGCCCACAGATACGCAGTATTTT.

V usage is TRBV15 and J usage is TRBJ1-2, with D unclear. Per germline, CDR1 LNHNV and CDR2 YYDKDF (reference sequence). CDR3 length: 13 amino acids. Trimming shortened V by 3 bases and J by 3 bases, and 8 bases separated the two germline ends. CDR3 nucleotides: TGTGCCACCAGCAGGGAGGGAGACTATGGCTACACCTTC. Translated: CATSREGDYGYTF. The full variable domain, completed using reference TRBV15 and TRBJ1-2, is DAMVIQNPRYQVTQFGKPVTLSCSQTLNHNVMYWYQQKSSQAPKLLFHYYDKDFNNEADTPDNFQSRRPNTSFCFLDIRSPGLGDTAMYLCATSREGDYGYTFGSGTRLTVV.

This clone showed up just once. V usage is TRBV7-6 and J usage is TRBJ2-5; D perhaps matches TRBD2 (6 bases). The CDR3 is 14 amino acids. The V end lost 1 base, the J end lost 7 bases, and 13 bases lay between the germline ends. Germline V gene data show CDR1 as SGHVS and CDR2 as FNYEAQ. This CDR3 is CASSLEGGALTQYF. CDR3 bases: TGTGCCAGCAGCTTAGAGGGCGGGGCTCTGACCCAGTACTTC.

The V gene is TRBV28, the J gene TRBJ1-4; D uncertain. The length of the CDR3 is 14 residues. Trimming left V 6 bases short and J 2 bases short, with 10 bases between. Germline CDR1 and CDR2: MDHEN and SYDVKM. The CDR3 reads CASRNSGTNEKLFF. Written as DNA, the CDR3 is TGTGCCAGCAGAAACAGTGGCACTAATGAAAAACTGTTTTTT.

The rearrangement uses TRBV7-2 and TRBJ2-6, with 7 bases identical to TRBD2. Germline V CDR1 and CDR2: SGHTA, FQGNSA. The CDR3 covers 16 residues. V lost 5 bases to trimming and J lost 2 bases; unmatched junction nucleotides: 6. CDR3 nucleotides: TGTGCCAGCAGCCGTCGGGGGGAAACTGGGGCCAACGTCCTGACTTTC. This encodes CASSRRGETGANVLTF.